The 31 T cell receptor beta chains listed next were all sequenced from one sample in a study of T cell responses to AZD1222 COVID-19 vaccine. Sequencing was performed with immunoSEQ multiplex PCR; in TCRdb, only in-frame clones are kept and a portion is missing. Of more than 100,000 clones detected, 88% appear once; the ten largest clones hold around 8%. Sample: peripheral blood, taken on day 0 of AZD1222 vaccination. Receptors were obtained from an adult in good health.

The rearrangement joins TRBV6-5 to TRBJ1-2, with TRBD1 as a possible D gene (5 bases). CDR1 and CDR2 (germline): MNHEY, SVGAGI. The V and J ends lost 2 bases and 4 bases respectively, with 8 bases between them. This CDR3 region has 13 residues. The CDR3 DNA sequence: TGTGCCAGCAGTTACGACAGCATCTATGGCTACACCTTC. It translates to CASSYDSIYGYTF.

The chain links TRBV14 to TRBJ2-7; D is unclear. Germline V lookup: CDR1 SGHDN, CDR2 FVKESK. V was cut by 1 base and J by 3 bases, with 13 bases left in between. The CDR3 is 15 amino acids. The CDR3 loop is CASSQVGLGLYEQYF. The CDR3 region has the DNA TGTGCCAGCAGCCAAGTGGGTTTGGGCCTCTACGAGCAGTACTTC. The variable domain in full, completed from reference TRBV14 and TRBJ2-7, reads EAGVTQFPSHSVIEKGQTVTLRCDPISGHDNLYWYRRVMGKEIKFLLHFVKESKQDESGMPNNRFLAERTGGTYSTLKVQPAELEDSGVYFCASSQVGLGLYEQYFGPGTRLTVT.

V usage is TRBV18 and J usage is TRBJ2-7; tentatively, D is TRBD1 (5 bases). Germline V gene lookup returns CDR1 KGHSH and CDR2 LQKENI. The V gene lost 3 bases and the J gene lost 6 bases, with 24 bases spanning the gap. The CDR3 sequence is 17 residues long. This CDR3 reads CASSPQGADLGSSEQYF. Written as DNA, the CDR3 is TGTGCCAGCTCACCCCAGGGTGCGGATCTGGGTTCTTCCGAGCAGTACTTC.

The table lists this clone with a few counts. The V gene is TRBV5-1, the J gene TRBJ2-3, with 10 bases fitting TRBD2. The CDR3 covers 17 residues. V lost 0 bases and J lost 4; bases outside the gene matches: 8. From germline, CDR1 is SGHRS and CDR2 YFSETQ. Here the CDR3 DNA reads TGCGCCAGCAGCTTGGAAAAACTAGCGGGGCGCCCAGATACGCAGTATTTT. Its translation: CASSLEKLAGRPDTQYF.

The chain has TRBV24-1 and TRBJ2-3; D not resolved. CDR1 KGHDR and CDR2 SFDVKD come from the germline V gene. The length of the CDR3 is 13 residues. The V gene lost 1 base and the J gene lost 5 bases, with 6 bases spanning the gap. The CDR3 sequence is CATSDFTEDTQYF. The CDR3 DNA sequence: TGTGCCACCAGTGATTTTACGGAAGATACGCAGTATTTT.

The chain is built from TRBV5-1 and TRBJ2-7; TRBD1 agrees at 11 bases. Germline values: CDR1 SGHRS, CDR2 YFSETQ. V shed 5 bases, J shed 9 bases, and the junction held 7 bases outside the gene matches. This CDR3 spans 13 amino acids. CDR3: CASSTGQGAGQYF. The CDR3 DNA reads TGCGCCAGCAGTACCGGACAGGGGGCCGGGCAGTACTTC.

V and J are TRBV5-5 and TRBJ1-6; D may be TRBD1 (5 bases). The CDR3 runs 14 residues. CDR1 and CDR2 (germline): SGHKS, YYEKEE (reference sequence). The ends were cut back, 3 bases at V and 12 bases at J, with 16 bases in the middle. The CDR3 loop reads CASSYPGTPGPLHF. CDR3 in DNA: TGTGCCAGCAGCTATCCGGGGACCCCAGGACCCCTCCACTTT.

The CDR3: CASSPGTGGGYEQYF. CDR3 coding DNA: TGTGCCAGCAGCCCGGGGACAGGGGGCGGGTACGAGCAGTACTTC. The rearrangement links TRBV7-8 to TRBJ2-7; TRBD1 matches at 12 bases. This CDR3 region has 15 residues. Germline values: CDR1 SGHVS, CDR2 FQNEAQ. The J segment lost 4 bases and the V segment lost 5 bases, leaving 6 bases of the junction unmatched.

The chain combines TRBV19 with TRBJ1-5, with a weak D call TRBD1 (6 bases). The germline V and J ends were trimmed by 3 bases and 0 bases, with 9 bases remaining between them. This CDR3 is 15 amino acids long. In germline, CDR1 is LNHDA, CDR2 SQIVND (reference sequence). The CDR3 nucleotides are TGTGCCAGTAGTATTGGCAGGGGTAGCAATCAGCCCCAGCATTTT. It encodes CASSIGRGSNQPQHF.

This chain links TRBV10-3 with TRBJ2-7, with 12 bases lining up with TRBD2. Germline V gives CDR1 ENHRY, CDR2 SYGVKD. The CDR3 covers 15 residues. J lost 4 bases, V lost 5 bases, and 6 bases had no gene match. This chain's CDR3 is CAISYGTSGLYEQYF. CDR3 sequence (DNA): TGTGCCATCAGTTATGGGACTAGCGGGTTGTACGAGCAGTACTTC.

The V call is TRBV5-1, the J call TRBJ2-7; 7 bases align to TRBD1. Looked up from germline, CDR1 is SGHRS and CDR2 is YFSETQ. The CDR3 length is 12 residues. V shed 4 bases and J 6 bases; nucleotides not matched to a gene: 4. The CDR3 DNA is TGCGCCAGCAGCCATGACAGGGCCGAGCAGTACTTC. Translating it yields CASSHDRAEQYF. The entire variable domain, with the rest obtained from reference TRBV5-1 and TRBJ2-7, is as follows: KAGVTQTPRYLIKTRGQQVTLSCSPISGHRSVSWYQQTPGQGLQFLFEYFSETQRNKGNFPGRFSGRQFSNSRSEMNVSTLELGDSALYLCASSHDRAEQYFGPGTRLTVT.

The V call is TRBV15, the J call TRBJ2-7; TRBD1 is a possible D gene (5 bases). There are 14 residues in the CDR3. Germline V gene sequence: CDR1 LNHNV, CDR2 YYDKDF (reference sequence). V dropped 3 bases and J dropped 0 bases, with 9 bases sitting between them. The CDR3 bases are TGTGCCACCAGCAGGGGGCAGGGCTCCTACGAGCAGTACTTC. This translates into CATSRGQGSYEQYF.

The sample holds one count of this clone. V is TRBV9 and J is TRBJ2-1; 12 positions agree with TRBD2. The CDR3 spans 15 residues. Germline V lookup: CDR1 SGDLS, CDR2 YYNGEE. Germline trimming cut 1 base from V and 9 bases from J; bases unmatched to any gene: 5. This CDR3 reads CASSVRLAGAGEQFF. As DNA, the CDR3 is TGTGCCAGCAGCGTAAGACTAGCGGGAGCTGGTGAGCAGTTCTTC.

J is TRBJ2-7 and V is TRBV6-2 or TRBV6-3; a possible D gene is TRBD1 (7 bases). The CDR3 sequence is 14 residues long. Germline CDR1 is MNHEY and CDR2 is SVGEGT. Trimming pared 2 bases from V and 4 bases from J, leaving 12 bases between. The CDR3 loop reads CASSYLQGGYEQYF. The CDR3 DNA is TGTGCCAGCAGTTACCTCCAGGGGGGATACGAGCAGTACTTC.

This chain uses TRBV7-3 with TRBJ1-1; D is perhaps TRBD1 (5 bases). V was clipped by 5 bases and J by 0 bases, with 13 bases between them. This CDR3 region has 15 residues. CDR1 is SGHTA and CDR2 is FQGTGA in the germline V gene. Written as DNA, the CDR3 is TGTGCCAGCAGCCCTCAGGGTTCTATGAACACTGAAGCTTTCTTT. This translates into CASSPQGSMNTEAFF. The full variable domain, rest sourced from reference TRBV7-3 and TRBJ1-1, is GAGVSQTPSNKVTEKGKYVELRCDPISGHTALYWYRQSLGQGPEFLIYFQGTGAADDSGLPNDRFFAVRPEGSVSTLKIQRTERGDSAVYLCASSPQGSMNTEAFFGQGTRLTVV.

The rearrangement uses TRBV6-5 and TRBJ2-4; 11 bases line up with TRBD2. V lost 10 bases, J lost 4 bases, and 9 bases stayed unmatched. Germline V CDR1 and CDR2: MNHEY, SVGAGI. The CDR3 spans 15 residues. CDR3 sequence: CATKTRLAGKNIQYF. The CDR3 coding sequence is TGTGCCACCAAAACCCGACTAGCGGGAAAAAACATTCAGTACTTC.

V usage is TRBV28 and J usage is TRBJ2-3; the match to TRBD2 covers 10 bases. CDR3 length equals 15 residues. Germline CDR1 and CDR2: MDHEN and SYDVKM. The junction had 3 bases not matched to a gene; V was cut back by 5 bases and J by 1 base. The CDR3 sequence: CASSTSGARTDTQYF. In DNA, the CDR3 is TGTGCCAGCAGTACTAGCGGGGCTCGCACAGATACGCAGTATTTT.

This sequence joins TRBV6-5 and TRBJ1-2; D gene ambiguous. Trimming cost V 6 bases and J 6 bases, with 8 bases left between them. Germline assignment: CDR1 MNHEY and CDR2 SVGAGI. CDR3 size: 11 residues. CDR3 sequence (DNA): TGTGCCAGCAGCTACCGGGATGGCTACACCTTC. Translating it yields CASSYRDGYTF.

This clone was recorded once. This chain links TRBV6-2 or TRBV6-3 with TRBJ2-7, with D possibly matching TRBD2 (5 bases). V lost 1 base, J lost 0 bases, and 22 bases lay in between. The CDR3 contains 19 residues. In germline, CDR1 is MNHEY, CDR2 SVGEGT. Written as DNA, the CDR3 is TGTGCCAGCAGTTACTTATTCGAGGGCAAGAGGGTTAGCTCCTACGAGCAGTACTTC. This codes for CASSYLFEGKRVSSYEQYF.

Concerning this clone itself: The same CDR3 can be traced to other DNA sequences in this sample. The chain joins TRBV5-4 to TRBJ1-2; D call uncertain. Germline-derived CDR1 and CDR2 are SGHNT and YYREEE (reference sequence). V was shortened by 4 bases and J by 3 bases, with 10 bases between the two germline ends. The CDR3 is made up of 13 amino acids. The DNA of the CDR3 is TGTGCCAGCAGCCTACGCCGGGACTATGGCTACACCTTC. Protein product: CASSLRRDYGYTF.

CDR3 sequence (DNA): TGCGCCAGCAGCCCCCTAGGGGACAGGGATGGCTACACCTTC. Its translation is CASSPLGDRDGYTF. The chain combines TRBV5-1 with TRBJ1-2; 9 bases are a match to TRBD1. CDR3 length: 14 residues. V was pared by 4 bases and J by 6 bases, with 7 bases of the junction left unmatched. The germline V gene encodes CDR1 SGHRS and CDR2 YFSETQ.

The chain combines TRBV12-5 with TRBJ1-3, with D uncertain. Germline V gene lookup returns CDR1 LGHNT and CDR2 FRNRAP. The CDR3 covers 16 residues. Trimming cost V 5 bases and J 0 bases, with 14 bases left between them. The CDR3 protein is CASGEGVISSGNTIYF. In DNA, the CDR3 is TGTGCTAGTGGTGAGGGCGTAATAAGCTCTGGAAACACCATATATTTT.

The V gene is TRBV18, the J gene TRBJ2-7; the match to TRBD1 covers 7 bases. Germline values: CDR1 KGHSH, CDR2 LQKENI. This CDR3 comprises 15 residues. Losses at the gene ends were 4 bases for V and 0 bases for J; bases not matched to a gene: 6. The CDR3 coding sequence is TGTGCCAGCTCACAAGGACAGGTACCCTCCTACGAGCAGTACTTC. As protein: CASSQGQVPSYEQYF.

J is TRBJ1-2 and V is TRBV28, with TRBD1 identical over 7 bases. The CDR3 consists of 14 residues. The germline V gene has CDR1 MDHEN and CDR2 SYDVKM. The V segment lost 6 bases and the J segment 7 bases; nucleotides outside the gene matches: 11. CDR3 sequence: CASSPNSGQAGYTF. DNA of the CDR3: TGTGCCAGCAGCCCAAACTCCGGACAGGCTGGCTACACCTTC.

CDR3 nucleotides: TGTGCCAGCTCACCTGGACTAGCGTCAAGCACAGATACGCAGTATTTT. Protein product: CASSPGLASSTDTQYF. This chain links TRBV18 with TRBJ2-3; 9 positions match TRBD2. The germline gives CDR1 KGHSH, CDR2 LQKENI. V dropped 3 bases and J dropped 0; count of bases not matched to a gene: 4. The CDR3 consists of 16 residues.

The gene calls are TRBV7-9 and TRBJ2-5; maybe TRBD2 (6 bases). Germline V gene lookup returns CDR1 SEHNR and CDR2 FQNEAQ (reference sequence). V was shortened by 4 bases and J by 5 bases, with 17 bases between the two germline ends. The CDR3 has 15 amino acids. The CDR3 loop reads CASSSPPGVRETQYF. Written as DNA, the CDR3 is TGTGCCAGCAGCTCCCCGCCGGGGGTGCGCGAGACCCAGTACTTC.

The CDR3 loop is CASSKGEDCQPQHF. As DNA, the CDR3 is TGTGCCAGCAGCAAAGGTGAGGATTGTCAGCCCCAGCATTTT. This chain joins TRBV21-1 and TRBJ1-5. TRBV21-1 represents a pseudogene. This CDR3 contains 14 residues.

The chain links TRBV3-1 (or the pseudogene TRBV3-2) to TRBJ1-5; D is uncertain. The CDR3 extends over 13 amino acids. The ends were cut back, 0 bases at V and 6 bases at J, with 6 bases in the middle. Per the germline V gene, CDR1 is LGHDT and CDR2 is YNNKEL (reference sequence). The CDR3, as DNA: TGTGCCAGCAGCCAAGATCTCCGTCAGCCCCAGCATTTT. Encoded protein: CASSQDLRQPQHF.

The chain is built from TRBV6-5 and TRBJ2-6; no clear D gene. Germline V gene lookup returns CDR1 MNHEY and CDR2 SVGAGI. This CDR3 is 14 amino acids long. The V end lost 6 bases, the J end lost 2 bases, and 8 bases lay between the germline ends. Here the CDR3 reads CASRVGPGANVLTF. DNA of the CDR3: TGTGCCAGCAGAGTTGGGCCTGGGGCCAACGTCCTGACTTTC.

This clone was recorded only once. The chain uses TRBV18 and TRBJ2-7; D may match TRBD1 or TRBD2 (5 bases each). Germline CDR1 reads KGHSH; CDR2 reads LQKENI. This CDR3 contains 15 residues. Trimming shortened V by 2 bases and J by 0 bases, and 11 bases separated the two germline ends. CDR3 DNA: TGTGCCAGCTCACCAATCGGGACCTTCTCCTACGAGCAGTACTTC. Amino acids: CASSPIGTFSYEQYF.

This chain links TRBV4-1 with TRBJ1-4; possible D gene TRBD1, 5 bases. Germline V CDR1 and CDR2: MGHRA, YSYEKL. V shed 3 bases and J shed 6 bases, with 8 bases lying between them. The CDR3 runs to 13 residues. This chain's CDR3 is CASSHPGDEKLFF. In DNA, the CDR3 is TGCGCCAGCAGCCACCCGGGGGATGAAAAACTGTTTTTT.